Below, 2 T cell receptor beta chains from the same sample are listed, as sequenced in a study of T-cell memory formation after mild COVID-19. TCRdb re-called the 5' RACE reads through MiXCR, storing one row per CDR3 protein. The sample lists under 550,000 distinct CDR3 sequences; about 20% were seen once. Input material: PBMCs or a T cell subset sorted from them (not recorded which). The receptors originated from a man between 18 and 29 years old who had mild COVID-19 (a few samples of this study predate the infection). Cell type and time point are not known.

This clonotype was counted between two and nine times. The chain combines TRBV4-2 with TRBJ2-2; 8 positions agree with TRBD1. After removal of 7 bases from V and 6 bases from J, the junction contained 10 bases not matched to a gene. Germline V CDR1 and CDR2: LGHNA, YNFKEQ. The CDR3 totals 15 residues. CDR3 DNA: TGTGCCAGCACCCAGGGGGCGGGGAGTTCCGGGGAGCTGTTTTTT. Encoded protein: CASTQGAGSSGELFF.

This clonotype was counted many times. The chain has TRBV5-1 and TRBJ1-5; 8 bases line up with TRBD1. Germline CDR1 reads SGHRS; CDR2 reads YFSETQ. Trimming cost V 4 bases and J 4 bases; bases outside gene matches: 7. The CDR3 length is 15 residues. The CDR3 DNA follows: TGCGCCAGCAGCCAAAGACAGGGGTCGAATCAGCCCCAGCATTTT. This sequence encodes CASSQRQGSNQPQHF.